Each of the 4 T cell receptor beta chains below was sequenced from the same sample in a study of T cells in Graves' hyperthyroidism and ophthalmopathy. Authors of the study amplified TCR beta CDR3 regions from RNA transcripts. HTBI primers drove first-round RT-PCR of the TCR CDR3. MiXCR, applied by TCRdb to the multiplex PCR reads, yields one record per CDR3 protein. The sample carries some 420,000 distinct CDR3 sequences, 12% to 15% recorded once. Material: blood. These receptors were collected from a woman aged 18-29 years with Graves' hyperthyroidism.

This clonotype has at least ten counts. The DNA for the CDR3 is TGTGCCAGCAGTGGCTTAGGGCACACCGGGGAGCTGTTTTTT. It codes for CASSGLGHTGELFF. The chain is built from TRBV12-3 or TRBV12-4 and TRBJ2-2; the D is unclear. There are 14 residues in the CDR3. The ends were cut back, 5 bases at V and 3 bases at J, with 10 bases in the middle.

There are many counts of this clonotype. The gene calls are TRBV7-8 and TRBJ2-7, with 9 bases lining up with TRBD1. The germline CDR1 and CDR2 sequences are SGHVS and FQNEAQ. The CDR3 has 15 residues. V shed 3 bases, J shed 7 bases, and the junction held 10 bases outside the gene matches. The CDR3 region has the DNA TGTGCCAGCAGCTTCCTCACAGGGGGCCCGGGGGAGCAGTACTTC. Its protein product is CASSFLTGGPGEQYF. Together with reference TRBV7-8 and TRBJ2-7, the CDR3 gives the full variable domain: GAGVSQSPRYKVAKRGQDVALRCDPISGHVSLFWYQQALGQGPEFLTYFQNEAQLDKSGLPSDRFFAERPEGSVSTLKIQRTQQEDSAVYLCASSFLTGGPGEQYFGPGTRLTVT.

This clonotype was counted between two and nine times. J is TRBJ2-3 and V is TRBV10-1; 8 bases line up with TRBD2. The CDR3 consists of 15 residues. J gave up 4 bases and V 3 bases, and 6 bases lay outside the gene matches. The germline CDR1 and CDR2 sequences are WNHNN and SYGVQD (reference sequence). In nucleotides, the CDR3 is TGCGCCAGCAGTGACGGGACTAGTCTATCAGATACGCAGTATTTT. This sequence encodes CASSDGTSLSDTQYF.

The chain combines TRBV7-3 with TRBJ2-2; 10 positions agree with TRBD2. V lost 5 bases, J lost 7 bases, and 13 bases stayed unmatched. This CDR3 comprises 17 residues. Germline V CDR1 and CDR2: SGHTA, FQGTGA. DNA for the CDR3: TGTGCCAGCAGCCCCGGTGGGGTAGCGGGAGGCGGCGGGGAGCTGTTTTTT. Its translation: CASSPGGVAGGGGELFF.